Listed here are 27 T cell receptor beta chains from one sample, sequenced in a study of response to subunit inactivated influenza vaccine (dated by TCRdb to the late 2010s). The library was built by means of RT-PCR. The data were produced on an Illumina HiSeq 2500. Using fastp trimming at Q25 and MiXCR clonotype assembly, TCRdb reanalyzed the public sequencing data and kept in-frame beta chains. Each CDR3 protein gets just one entry, which takes the most common genes and DNA from the rows behind it. The table for this sample lists 500,000 to 600,000 distinct CDR3 sequences; 10% to 12% of them were counted only once. Jointly, the top ten make up about 10% of the sample. These sequences were also reported in another study, on T cells expressing NK-cell markers. That second publication adds: TCR beta cDNA libraries were made by 5'RACE template switching that added a universal primer site and unique molecular identifiers.

The sample here was PBMCs from blood, taken on the day of vaccination. The receptors were gathered from a middle-aged man who received an inactivated influenza vaccine. Donor details come from another sample of the same person, matched by shared clones.

A few counts support this clonotype. The V gene is TRBV10-3, the J gene TRBJ1-4, with TRBD1 identical over 7 bases. Germline CDR1 reads ENHRY; CDR2 reads SYGVKD. V dropped 3 bases and J dropped 11; count of bases not matched to a gene: 9. This CDR3 spans 14 amino acids. The CDR3 DNA sequence: TGTGCCATCAGTGATGACAGGGCGCGAGGGAAACTGTTTTTT. Its translation is CAISDDRARGKLFF.

The rearrangement uses TRBV5-1 and TRBJ2-3, with no clear D. Germline loops: CDR1 SGHRS, CDR2 YFSETQ. Deletions cut 0 bases from V and 0 bases from J, with 11 bases between. The CDR3 contains 16 residues. CDR3 sequence reads: CASSLAGSGSTDTQYF. The CDR3 DNA reads TGCGCCAGCAGCTTGGCCGGGTCAGGAAGCACAGATACGCAGTATTTT.

The CDR3, as DNA: TGCGCCAGCAGCTTGACAGGCATACTAGGTGAGCAGTTCTTC. Translation: CASSLTGILGEQFF. V and J are TRBV5-1 and TRBJ2-1; perhaps D is TRBD1 or TRBD2 (5 bases each). CDR1 is SGHRS and CDR2 is YFSETQ in the germline V gene. The CDR3 is made up of 14 amino acids. V was pared by 1 base and J by 9 bases, with 14 bases between.

This clonotype came up a few times. This chain connects TRBV2 to TRBJ2-2; 10 bases map to TRBD2. V gave up 6 bases and J gave up 0 bases; unmatched junction bases: 10. This CDR3 is 18 amino acids long. CDR1 and CDR2 (germline): SNHLY, FYNNEI. The CDR3 coding sequence is TGTGCCAGCAGCCGATATGGACTAGCGGACGCGAACACCGGGGAGCTGTTTTTT. This sequence encodes CASSRYGLADANTGELFF.

This clonotype was seen more than once but under ten times. The chain joins TRBV27 to TRBJ2-7; D is perhaps TRBD1 (5 bases). The CDR3 loop spans 13 amino acids. Germline CDR1 is MNHEY and CDR2 is SMNVEV (reference sequence). V lost 6 bases and J 5 bases, leaving 14 bases between the germline ends. The DNA for the CDR3 is TGTGCCAGCAGAAGGCTCTCAGGGAACGAGCAGTACTTC. Amino acid sequence: CASRRLSGNEQYF.

This clonotype was counted only a few times. The gene calls are TRBV7-2 and TRBJ2-4, with 13 bases fitting TRBD2. After removal of 5 bases from V and 7 bases from J, the junction contained 8 bases not matched to a gene. CDR1 SGHTA and CDR2 FQGNSA come from the germline V gene. The CDR3 length is 16 residues. CDR3 loop: CASSKTSGRPGNIQYF. CDR3 coding DNA: TGTGCCAGCAGCAAGACTAGCGGGAGGCCGGGGAACATTCAGTACTTC.

The chain is built from TRBV12-3 or TRBV12-4 and TRBJ2-5, with 8 bases identical to TRBD2. V was clipped by 3 bases and J by 14 bases; unmatched bases: 11. The CDR3 contains 13 residues. This CDR3 reads CASSLLSGGLVYF. DNA for the CDR3: TGTGCCAGCAGTTTGCTCAGCGGGGGTCTCGTTTACTTC.

This chain links TRBV7-2 with TRBJ2-7, with 7 bases matching TRBD1. Germline values: CDR1 SGHTA, CDR2 FQGNSA. The CDR3 length is 15 residues. V shed 2 bases and J 7 bases; nucleotides not matched to a gene: 11. For the CDR3, the DNA is TGTGCCAGCAGCTTAAGGGACAGCCGCGGGTATGAGCAGTACTTC. Amino acid sequence: CASSLRDSRGYEQYF.

The rearrangement joins TRBV7-9 to TRBJ2-1, with 7 bases matching TRBD2. The V and J ends lost 10 bases and 1 base, in that order; junction bases with no gene match: 7. The germline V gene encodes CDR1 SEHNR and CDR2 FQNEAQ (reference sequence). CDR3 length: 14 residues. The CDR3 bases are TGTGCCACCTTACTAGCGCCTTCCTACAATGAGCAGTTCTTC. It is translated as CATLLAPSYNEQFF.

The chain uses TRBV29-1 and TRBJ2-3; possible D gene TRBD1, 5 bases. CDR3 length equals 17 residues. Trimming removed 1 base from V and 2 bases from J, with 19 bases in between. Germline V gene lookup returns CDR1 SQVTM and CDR2 ANQGSEA. The CDR3 protein is CSVEAVVGALTTDTQYF. CDR3 nucleotide sequence: TGCAGCGTTGAAGCCGTAGTAGGGGCCCTAACCACAGATACGCAGTATTTT.

The chain is built from TRBV3-1 and TRBJ1-2, with D perhaps matching TRBD1 (5 bases). Trimming cost V 4 bases and J 5 bases, with 17 bases left between them. The CDR3 runs to 15 residues. Per germline, CDR1 LGHDT and CDR2 YNNKEL (reference sequence). Here the CDR3 reads CASSRGGTTHYGYTF. The DNA of the CDR3 is TGTGCCAGCAGCCGTGGGGGGACCACCCATTATGGCTACACCTTC.

This clonotype has a handful of counts. This chain connects TRBV29-1 to TRBJ2-1, with D possibly matching TRBD2 (6 bases). Germline values: CDR1 SQVTM, CDR2 ANQGSEA. The CDR3 covers 12 residues. V lost 6 bases to trimming and J lost 8 bases, with 14 bases between them. In DNA form, the CDR3 reads TGCAGCGTGATCCCCCAGCGGGATGAGCAGTTCTTC. It translates to CSVIPQRDEQFF.

The chain carries TRBV5-1 and TRBJ2-1, with TRBD1 as a possible D gene (5 bases). The ends were cut back, 0 bases at V and 5 bases at J, with 12 bases in the middle. CDR3 size: 15 residues. Germline V CDR1 and CDR2: SGHRS, YFSETQ. This CDR3 is CASSLAQGPHNEQFF. CDR3 coding DNA: TGCGCCAGCAGCTTGGCTCAGGGCCCCCACAATGAGCAGTTCTTC.

This clonotype was counted a few times. The genes are TRBV29-1 and TRBJ1-1; no clear D gene. V was cut by 4 bases and J by 4 bases, with 13 bases left in between. The germline V gene has CDR1 SQVTM and CDR2 ANQGSEA. This CDR3 spans 13 amino acids. The CDR3 protein is CSVAALEGTEAFF. In nucleotides, the CDR3 is TGCAGCGTTGCAGCCCTTGAGGGCACTGAAGCTTTCTTT.

This clonotype was recorded a few times. The rearrangement links TRBV7-9 to TRBJ1-5; 8 bases agree with TRBD1. The ends lost 1 base at V and 0 bases at J; junction bases unmatched: 2. This CDR3 is 16 amino acids long. Germline V gene data show CDR1 as SEHNR and CDR2 as FQNEAQ (reference sequence). The DNA of the CDR3 is TGTGCCAGCAGCTTAGGACAGGGGTTTAGCAATCAGCCCCAGCATTTT. Its translation is CASSLGQGFSNQPQHF.

The CDR3 here is CASSLGQGADQPQHF. CDR3 bases: TGTGCCAGCAGCTTAGGACAGGGGGCCGACCAGCCCCAGCATTTT. The chain uses TRBV7-2 and TRBJ1-5; 10 bases agree with TRBD1. The length of the CDR3 is 15 residues. Germline V gene sequence: CDR1 SGHTA, CDR2 FQGNSA. With V trimmed by 1 base and J by 7 bases, 4 bases remained unmatched.

The chain links TRBV10-3 to TRBJ2-2, with D unresolved. The germline V gene has CDR1 ENHRY and CDR2 SYGVKD. Trimming removed 4 bases from V and 3 bases from J, with 12 bases in between. There are 15 residues in the CDR3. For the CDR3, the DNA is TGTGCCATCAGTGCGGTCGTTCGGGACACCGGGGAGCTGTTTTTT. Protein sequence: CAISAVVRDTGELFF.

The table lists this clonotype with a few counts. The genes are TRBV5-1 and TRBJ1-4, with TRBD1 as a possible D gene (6 bases). This CDR3 has 16 amino acids. Germline loops: CDR1 SGHRS, CDR2 YFSETQ. The V end was cut by 7 bases, the J end by 5 bases, with 21 bases between. Here the CDR3 reads CASHTEAGQPNEKLFF. In DNA form, the CDR3 reads TGCGCCAGCCACACTGAAGCTGGACAGCCAAATGAAAAACTGTTTTTT. Filled out from reference TRBV5-1 and TRBJ1-4, the complete variable domain reads KAGVTQTPRYLIKTRGQQVTLSCSPISGHRSVSWYQQTPGQGLQFLFEYFSETQRNKGNFPGRFSGRQFSNSRSEMNVSTLELGDSALYLCASHTEAGQPNEKLFFGSGTQLSVL.

The chain recombines TRBV6-2 or TRBV6-3 with TRBJ2-1; weak D call: TRBD2 (6 bases). The CDR3 sequence is 14 residues long. The germline CDR1 and CDR2 sequences are MNHEY and SVGEGT. V was shortened by 5 bases and J by 9 bases, with 17 bases between the two germline ends. The CDR3 coding sequence is TGTGCCAGCAGTCGGTTCCGGGACTCCGGTGAGCAGTTCTTC. Its protein is CASSRFRDSGEQFF.

This clonotype was recorded many times. This chain joins TRBV12-3 or TRBV12-4 and TRBJ1-2; D uncertain. The CDR3 extends over 13 amino acids. The V and J ends lost 3 bases and 7 bases respectively, with 12 bases between them. This chain's CDR3 is CASSFVGLGGYTF. CDR3 coding DNA: TGTGCCAGCAGTTTTGTTGGTTTAGGTGGCTACACCTTC.

This clonotype was counted only a few times. The CDR3 DNA follows: TGTGCCAGCAGTTCTGCTGTTCTCGGCTACACCTTC. Protein: CASSSAVLGYTF. The genes are TRBV12-3 or TRBV12-4 and TRBJ1-2; D gene ambiguous. V was shortened by 4 bases and J by 8 bases, with 11 bases between the two germline ends. The CDR3 loop spans 12 amino acids.

The table lists this clonotype with a few counts. The chain recombines TRBV30 with TRBJ1-2; D is perhaps TRBD1 (5 bases). Germline V gene data show CDR1 as GTSNPN and CDR2 as SVGIG (reference sequence). The CDR3 has 11 amino acids. V lost 7 bases and J lost 0, with 6 bases in between. The CDR3 DNA is TGTGCCTTAGGGGCTAACTATGGCTACACCTTC. Its protein product is CALGANYGYTF.

This clonotype was counted only a few times. V gene TRBV4-2 combines with J gene TRBJ1-4; D is unclear. The CDR3 is 13 amino acids. CDR1 is LGHNA, CDR2 YNFKEQ, per germline. Trimming stripped 0 bases from V and 7 bases from J, with 6 bases between. CDR3 sequence (DNA): TGTGCCAGCAGCCAAGATCGGGGTGAAAAACTGTTTTTT. It specifies CASSQDRGEKLFF.

This clonotype was seen many times. The rearrangement links TRBV4-3 to TRBJ2-7; TRBD1 matches at 7 bases. Germline V lookup: CDR1 LGHNA, CDR2 YSLEER. V trimming: 0 bases; J trimming: 3 bases; junction bases outside the gene matches: 8. The CDR3 sequence is 16 residues long. CDR3 DNA sequence: TGCGCCAGCAGCCAAGATCTGACAGGGATAGGCTACGAGCAGTACTTC. This codes for CASSQDLTGIGYEQYF.

This chain joins TRBV20-1 and TRBJ2-2, with D possibly being TRBD2 (6 bases). Germline V lookup: CDR1 DFQATT, CDR2 SNEGSKA (reference sequence). This CDR3 is built from 16 residues. Trimming took 1 base from V and 0 from J, leaving 12 bases between them. The CDR3 nucleotides read TGCAGTGCTAGAGTGGGGGGACGCCCGAACACCGGGGAGCTGTTTTTT. Protein sequence: CSARVGGRPNTGELFF.

Comments on this clonotype: A read error may be the cause here, since a much bigger clone is one base away. V and J are TRBV12-3 or TRBV12-4 and TRBJ1-5; D is unresolved. V dropped 3 bases and J dropped 3 bases, with 6 bases sitting between them. The CDR3 spans 13 residues. The chain's CDR3 is CASSLEDNQPQHF. The CDR3 DNA reads TGTGCCAGCAGTTTGGAGGACAATCAGCCCCAGCATTTT.

This clonotype was observed a handful of times. V and J are TRBV6-2 or TRBV6-3 and TRBJ2-5; TRBD2 might be the D (6 bases). The CDR3 has 14 residues. Germline V CDR1 and CDR2: MNHEY, SVGEGT. The V end lost 5 bases, the J end lost 3 bases, and 13 bases lay between the germline ends. CDR3 loop: CASSPGLLKETQYF. CDR3 coding DNA: TGTGCCAGCAGTCCGGGACTCCTCAAAGAGACCCAGTACTTC.